This entry is about one T cell receptor beta chain. This sample includes further DNA sequences coding for the same CDR3. Trimming took off 1 base at V and 2 bases at J, with 3 bases between the two ends. CDR3 size: 11 residues. Per germline, CDR1 DFQATT and CDR2 SNEGSKA (reference sequence). These data come from a study of blood T cell repertoires in COVID-19. As for the study in general: Samples representing acute and convalescent COVID-19 were sourced from the United States, Italy and Spain. PBMCs, B-cell-depleted T cells, or T cells were the source of the cDNA or gDNA that made up the material.

Clones were read by immunoSEQ multiplex PCR, and TCRdb kept only the in-frame ones, dropping some. Found here are 170,000 or so clones, approximately 87% of them singletons; the top ten hold around an eighth. The clonotype was recovered from a woman aged 70-85 years with COVID-19, enrolled during active disease. The rearrangement links TRBV20-1 to TRBJ2-7; D gene ambiguous. Specimen: peripheral blood. The CDR3 protein is CSARATYEQYF. DNA of the CDR3: TGCAGTGCTAGAGCTACCTACGAGCAGTACTTC.